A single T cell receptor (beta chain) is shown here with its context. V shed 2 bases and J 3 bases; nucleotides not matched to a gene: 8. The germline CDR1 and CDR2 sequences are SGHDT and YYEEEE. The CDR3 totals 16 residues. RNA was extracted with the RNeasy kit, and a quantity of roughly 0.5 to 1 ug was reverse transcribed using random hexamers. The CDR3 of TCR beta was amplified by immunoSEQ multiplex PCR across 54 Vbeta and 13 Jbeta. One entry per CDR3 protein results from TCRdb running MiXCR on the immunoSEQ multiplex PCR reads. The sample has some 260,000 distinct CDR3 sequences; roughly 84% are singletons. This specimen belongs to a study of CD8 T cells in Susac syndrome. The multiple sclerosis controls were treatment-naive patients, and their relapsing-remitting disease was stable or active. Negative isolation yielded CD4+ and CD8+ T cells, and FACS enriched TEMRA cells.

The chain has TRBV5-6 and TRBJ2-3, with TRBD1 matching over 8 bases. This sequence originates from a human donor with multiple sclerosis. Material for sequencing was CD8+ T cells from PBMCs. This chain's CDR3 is CASSLDRGMGTDTQYF. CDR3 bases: TGTGCCAGCAGCTTAGACAGGGGAATGGGTACAGATACGCAGTATTTT.